The entry that follows covers one T cell receptor beta chain sequence. The CDR3 length is 14 residues. CDR1 and CDR2 (germline): SNHLY, FYNNEI. V lost 5 bases and J lost 10; bases outside the gene matches: 9. The data were produced by immunoSEQ multiplex PCR, yet TCRdb's version contains in-frame clones alone and is incomplete. This table holds about 170,000 clones, over 80% found once. The Seattle patients, enrolled during active infection, were followed longitudinally. These data are taken from a study of blood T cell repertoires in COVID-19. Study background: The samples span acute and convalescent COVID-19 from the United States, Italy and Spain.

The chain has TRBV2 and TRBJ1-4; TRBD1 aligns across 8 bases. This receptor was taken from an elderly woman with COVID-19, enrolled during active disease. The sample consisted of peripheral blood. The CDR3 protein is CASSPLGQGGKLFF. The DNA of the CDR3 is TGTGCCAGCAGTCCCCTTGGACAGGGTGGAAAACTGTTTTTT.